This TCR beta chain derives from a study of cytomegalovirus exposure and HLA in healthy donors. Findings of the study overall: Among the CMV-associated chains, three were confirmed in vitro as specific for CMV antigens.

Concerning this clone: The antigen remains undetermined.

Germline-derived CDR1 and CDR2 are MGHRA and YSYEKL. The V gene end was trimmed by 4 bases and the J gene end by 5 bases; junction bases not matched to a gene: 6. The CDR3 sequence is 15 residues long. In the PCR, 60 Vbeta and 13 Jbeta primers were used. TCRdb's copy holds only in-frame clones and misses some; the assay was immunoSEQ multiplex PCR. The table shows around 140,000 clones, with roughly 78% occurring only once. The specimen sequenced was PBMCs. The source of this sequence is a man aged 50-59 years in good health and CMV-seropositive. The chain couples TRBV4-1 to TRBJ2-2; 8 nucleotides match TRBD2. CDR3 in DNA: TGCGCCAGCAGCCTTCTGACTAGCGCAACCGGGGAGCTGTTTTTT. Encoded protein: CASSLLTSATGELFF.